This T cell receptor beta chain is from a study of T cells in Graves' hyperthyroidism and ophthalmopathy. Hyperthyroidism patients were newly diagnosed, had disease duration under 2 months, and were aged 18 to 65 years. Based on clinical symptoms, serum thyroxine and TRAb, thyroid ultrasound and orbital computed tomography, diagnoses were reached. The J segment lost 4 bases and the V segment lost 6 bases, leaving 7 bases of the junction unmatched. Germline-derived CDR1 and CDR2 are SEHNR and FQNEAQ (reference sequence). CDR3 length: 14 residues. It was RNA transcripts that yielded the amplified TCR beta CDR3 regions. HTBI primers drove first-round RT-PCR of the TCR CDR3. TCRdb reanalysed the multiplex PCR reads using MiXCR and keeps one entry per CDR3 protein. The sample carries 600,000 to 800,000 distinct CDR3 sequences, 30% to 40% recorded once.

The sample comprised blood. J is TRBJ2-5 and V is TRBV7-9, with 8 bases that match TRBD1. This TCR derives from a woman aged 40 to 50 with Graves' hyperthyroidism. The CDR3 protein is CASRHDRGSETQYF. The CDR3 nucleotides are TGTGCCAGCAGGCACGACAGGGGTTCAGAGACCCAGTACTTC.